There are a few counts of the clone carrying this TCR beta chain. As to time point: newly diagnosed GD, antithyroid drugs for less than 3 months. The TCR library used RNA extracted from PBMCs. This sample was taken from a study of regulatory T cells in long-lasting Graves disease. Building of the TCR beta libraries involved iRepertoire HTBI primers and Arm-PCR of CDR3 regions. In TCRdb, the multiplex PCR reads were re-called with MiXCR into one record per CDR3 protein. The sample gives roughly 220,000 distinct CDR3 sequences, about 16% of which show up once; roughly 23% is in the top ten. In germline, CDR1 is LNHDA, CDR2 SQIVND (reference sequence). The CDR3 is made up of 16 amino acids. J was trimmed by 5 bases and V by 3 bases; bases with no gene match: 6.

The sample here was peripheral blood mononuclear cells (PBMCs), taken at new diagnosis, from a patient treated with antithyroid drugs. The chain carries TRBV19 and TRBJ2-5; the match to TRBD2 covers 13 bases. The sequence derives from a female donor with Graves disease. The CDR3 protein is CASSMWTSGSRETQYF. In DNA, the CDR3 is TGTGCCAGTAGTATGTGGACTAGCGGGAGTCGGGAGACCCAGTACTTC. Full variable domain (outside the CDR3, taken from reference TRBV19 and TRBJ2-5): DGGITQSPKYLFRKEGQNVTLSCEQNLNHDAMYWYRQDPGQGLRLIYYSQIVNDFQKGDIAEGYSVSREKKESFPLTVTSAQKNPTAFYLCASSMWTSGSRETQYFGPGTRLLVL.